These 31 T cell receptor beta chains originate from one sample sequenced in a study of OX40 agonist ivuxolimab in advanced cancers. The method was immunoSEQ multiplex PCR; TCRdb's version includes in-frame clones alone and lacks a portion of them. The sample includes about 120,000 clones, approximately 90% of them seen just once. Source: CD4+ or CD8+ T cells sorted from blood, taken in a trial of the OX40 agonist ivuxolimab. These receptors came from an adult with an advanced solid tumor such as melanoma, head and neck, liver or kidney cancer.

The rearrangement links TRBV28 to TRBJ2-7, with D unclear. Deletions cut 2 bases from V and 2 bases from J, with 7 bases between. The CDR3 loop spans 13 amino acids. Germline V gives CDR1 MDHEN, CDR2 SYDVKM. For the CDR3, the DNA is TGTGCCAGCAGTTTACAGGCTACCTACGAGCAGTACTTC. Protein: CASSLQATYEQYF.

The CDR3 spells CASSQDRDLGGQFF. In DNA, the CDR3 is TGCGCCAGCAGCCAAGATAGAGACCTAGGGGGGCAGTTCTTC. This rearrangement joins TRBV4-1 to TRBJ2-1; D is perhaps TRBD1 (6 bases). The CDR3 sequence is 14 residues long. V was cut by 0 bases and J by 12 bases, with 15 bases left in between. Per the germline V gene, CDR1 is MGHRA and CDR2 is YSYEKL.

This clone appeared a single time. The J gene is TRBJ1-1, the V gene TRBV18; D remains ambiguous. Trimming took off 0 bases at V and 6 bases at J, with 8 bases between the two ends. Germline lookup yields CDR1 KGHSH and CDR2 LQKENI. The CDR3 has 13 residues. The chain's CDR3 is CASSPPQAPEAFF. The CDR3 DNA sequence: TGTGCCAGCTCACCACCGCAGGCGCCTGAAGCTTTCTTT.

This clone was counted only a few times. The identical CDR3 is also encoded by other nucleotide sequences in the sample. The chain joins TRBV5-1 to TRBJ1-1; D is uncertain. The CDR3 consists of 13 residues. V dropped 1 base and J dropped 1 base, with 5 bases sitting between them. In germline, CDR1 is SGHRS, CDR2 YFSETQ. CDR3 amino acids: CASSLWGNTEAFF. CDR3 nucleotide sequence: TGCGCCAGCAGCTTGTGGGGGAACACTGAAGCTTTCTTT.

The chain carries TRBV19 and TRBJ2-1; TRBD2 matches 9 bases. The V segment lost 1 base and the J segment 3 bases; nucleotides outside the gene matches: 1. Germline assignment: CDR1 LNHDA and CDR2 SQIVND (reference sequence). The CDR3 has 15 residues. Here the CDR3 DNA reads TGTGCCAGTAGTATAGCTAGCGGGGACTACAATGAGCAGTTCTTC. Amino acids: CASSIASGDYNEQFF.

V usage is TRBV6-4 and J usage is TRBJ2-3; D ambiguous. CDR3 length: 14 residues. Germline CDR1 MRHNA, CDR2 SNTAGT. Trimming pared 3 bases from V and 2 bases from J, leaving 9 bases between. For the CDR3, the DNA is TGTGCCAGCAGTGAAACCCACCCCACAGATACGCAGTATTTT. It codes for CASSETHPTDTQYF.

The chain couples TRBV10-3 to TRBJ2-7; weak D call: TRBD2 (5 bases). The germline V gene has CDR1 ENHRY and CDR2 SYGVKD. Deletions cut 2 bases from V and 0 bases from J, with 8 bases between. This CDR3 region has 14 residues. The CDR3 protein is CAISEGLNSYEQYF. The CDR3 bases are TGTGCCATCAGTGAGGGACTTAACTCCTACGAGCAGTACTTC.

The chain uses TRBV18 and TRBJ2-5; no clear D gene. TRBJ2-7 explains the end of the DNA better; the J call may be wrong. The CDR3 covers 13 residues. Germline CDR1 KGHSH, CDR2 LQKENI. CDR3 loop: CASSQGRDDEQYF. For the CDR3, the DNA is TGTGCCAGCTCACAGGGAAGAGACGACGAGCAGTACTTC.

The CDR3 nucleotides read TGTGCCAGTAGTGCACGACACTATGGCTACACCTTC. Its protein product is CASSARHYGYTF. This chain uses TRBV19 with TRBJ1-2; the D is unclear. V gave up 5 bases and J gave up 3 bases, with 7 bases separating them. The germline V gene has CDR1 LNHDA and CDR2 SQIVND (reference sequence). The CDR3 totals 12 residues.

CDR3 DNA: TGTGCCAGCAGCCTGGGTGGGACCGGGGAGCTGTTTTTT. As protein: CASSLGGTGELFF. V usage is TRBV2 and J usage is TRBJ2-2; no reliable D call. CDR1 is SNHLY and CDR2 is FYNNEI in the germline V gene. The CDR3 consists of 13 residues. Between the trimmed V and J ends, which lost 6 bases and 5 bases, there was a span of 10 bases.

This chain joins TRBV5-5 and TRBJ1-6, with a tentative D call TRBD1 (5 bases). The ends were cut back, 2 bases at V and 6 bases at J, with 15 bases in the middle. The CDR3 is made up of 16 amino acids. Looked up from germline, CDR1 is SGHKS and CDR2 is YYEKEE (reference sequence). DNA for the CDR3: TGTGCCAGCAGCTTATTCGGCGGGACGGTTAATTCACCCCTCCACTTT. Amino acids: CASSLFGGTVNSPLHF.

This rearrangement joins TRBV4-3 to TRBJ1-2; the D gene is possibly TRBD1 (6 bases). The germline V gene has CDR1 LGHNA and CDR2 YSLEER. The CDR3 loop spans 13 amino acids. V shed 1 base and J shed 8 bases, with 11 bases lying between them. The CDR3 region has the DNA TGCGCCAGCAGCCAAGCGAACAGGGACGGCTACACCTTC. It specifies CASSQANRDGYTF.

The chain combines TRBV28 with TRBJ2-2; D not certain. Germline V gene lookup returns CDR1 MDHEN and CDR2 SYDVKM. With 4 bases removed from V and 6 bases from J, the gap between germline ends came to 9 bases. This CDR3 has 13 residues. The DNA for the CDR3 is TGTGCCAGCAGTTCTAGAATACCCGGGGAGCTGTTTTTT. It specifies CASSSRIPGELFF.

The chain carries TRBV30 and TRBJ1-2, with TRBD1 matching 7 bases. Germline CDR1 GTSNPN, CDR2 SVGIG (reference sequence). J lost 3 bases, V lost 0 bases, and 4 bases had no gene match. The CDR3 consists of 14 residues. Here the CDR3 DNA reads TGTGCCTGGAGTGTTGGCGGGACAGACTATGGCTACACCTTC. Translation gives CAWSVGGTDYGYTF.

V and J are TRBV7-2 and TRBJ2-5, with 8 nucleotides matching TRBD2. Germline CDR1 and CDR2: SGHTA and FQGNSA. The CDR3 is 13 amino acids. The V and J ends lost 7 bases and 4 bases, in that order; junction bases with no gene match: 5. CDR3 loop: CASMRGALETQYF. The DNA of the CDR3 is TGTGCCAGCATGCGGGGGGCATTAGAGACCCAGTACTTC.

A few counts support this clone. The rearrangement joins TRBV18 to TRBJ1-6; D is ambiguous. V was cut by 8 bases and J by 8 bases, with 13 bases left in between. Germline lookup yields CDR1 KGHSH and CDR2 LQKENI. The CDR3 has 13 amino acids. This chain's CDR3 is CASRPKADSPLHF. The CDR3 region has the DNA TGTGCCAGCCGCCCGAAGGCTGATTCACCCCTCCACTTT.

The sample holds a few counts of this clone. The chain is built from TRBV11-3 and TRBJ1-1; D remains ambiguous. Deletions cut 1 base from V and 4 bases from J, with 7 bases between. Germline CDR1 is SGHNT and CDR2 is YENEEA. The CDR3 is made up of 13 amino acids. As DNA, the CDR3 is TGTGCCAGCAGCTTAGTAGGGAGCACTGAAGCTTTCTTT. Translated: CASSLVGSTEAFF.

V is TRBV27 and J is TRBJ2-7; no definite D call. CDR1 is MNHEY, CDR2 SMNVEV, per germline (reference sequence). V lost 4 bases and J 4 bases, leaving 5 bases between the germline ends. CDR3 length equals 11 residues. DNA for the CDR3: TGTGCCAGCAGTTCCGGTTACGAGCAGTACTTC. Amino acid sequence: CASSSGYEQYF.

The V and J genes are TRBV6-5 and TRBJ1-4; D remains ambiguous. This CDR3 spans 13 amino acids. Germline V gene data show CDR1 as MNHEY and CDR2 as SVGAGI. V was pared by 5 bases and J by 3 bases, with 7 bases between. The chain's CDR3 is CASSLRSNEKLFF. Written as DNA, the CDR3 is TGTGCCAGCAGTCTCCGATCTAATGAAAAACTGTTTTTT.

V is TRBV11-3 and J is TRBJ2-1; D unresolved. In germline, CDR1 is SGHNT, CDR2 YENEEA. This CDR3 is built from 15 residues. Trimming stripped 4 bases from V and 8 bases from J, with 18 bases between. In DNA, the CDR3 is TGTGCCAGCAGCTCGCCCCGGACGAACCATGATGAGCAGTTCTTC. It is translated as CASSSPRTNHDEQFF.

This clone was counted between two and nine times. The CDR3 loop is CASSEALGTLNQPQHF. CDR3 in DNA: TGTGCCAGCAGTGAAGCCCTCGGGACACTCAATCAGCCCCAGCATTTT. J is TRBJ1-5 and V is TRBV6-1; perhaps TRBD1 as D (6 bases). This CDR3 region has 16 residues. V lost 0 bases and J lost 3, with 12 bases in between. Germline V CDR1 and CDR2: MNHNS, SASEGT.

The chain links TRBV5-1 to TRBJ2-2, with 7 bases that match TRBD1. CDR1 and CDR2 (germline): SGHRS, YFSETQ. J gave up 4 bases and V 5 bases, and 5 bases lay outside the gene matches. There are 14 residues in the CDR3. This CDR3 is CASSPTGTTGELFF. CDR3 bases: TGCGCCAGCAGTCCGACAGGGACCACCGGGGAGCTGTTTTTT.

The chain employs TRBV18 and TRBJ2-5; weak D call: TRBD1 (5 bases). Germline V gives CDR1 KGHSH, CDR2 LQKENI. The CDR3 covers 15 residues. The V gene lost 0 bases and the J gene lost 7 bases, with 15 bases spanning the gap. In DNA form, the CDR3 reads TGTGCCAGCTCACCACCGACAGCCTACCTAGGGACCCAGTACTTC. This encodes CASSPPTAYLGTQYF.

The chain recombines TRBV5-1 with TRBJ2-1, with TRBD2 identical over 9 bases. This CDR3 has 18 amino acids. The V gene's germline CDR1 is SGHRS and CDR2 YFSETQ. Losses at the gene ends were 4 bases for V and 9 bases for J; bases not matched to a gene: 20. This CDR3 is CASSPAAGAGGRSFEQFF. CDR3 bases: TGCGCCAGCAGCCCGGCGGCCGGGGCGGGGGGGCGCAGCTTTGAGCAGTTCTTC. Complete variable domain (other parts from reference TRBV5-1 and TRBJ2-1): KAGVTQTPRYLIKTRGQQVTLSCSPISGHRSVSWYQQTPGQGLQFLFEYFSETQRNKGNFPGRFSGRQFSNSRSEMNVSTLELGDSALYLCASSPAAGAGGRSFEQFFGPGTRLTVL.

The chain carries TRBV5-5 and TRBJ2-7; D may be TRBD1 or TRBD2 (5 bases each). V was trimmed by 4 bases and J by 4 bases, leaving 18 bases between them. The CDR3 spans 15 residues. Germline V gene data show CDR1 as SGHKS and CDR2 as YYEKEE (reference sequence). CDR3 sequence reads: CASSRSPQGPYEQYF. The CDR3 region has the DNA TGTGCCAGCAGCCGAAGCCCCCAGGGACCTTACGAGCAGTACTTC.

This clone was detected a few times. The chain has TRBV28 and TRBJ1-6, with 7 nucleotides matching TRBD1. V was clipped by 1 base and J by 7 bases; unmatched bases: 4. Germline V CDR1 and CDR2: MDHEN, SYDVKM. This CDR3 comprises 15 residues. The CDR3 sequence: CASSLYQGENSPLHF. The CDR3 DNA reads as TGTGCCAGCAGTTTATATCAGGGGGAGAATTCACCCCTCCACTTT.

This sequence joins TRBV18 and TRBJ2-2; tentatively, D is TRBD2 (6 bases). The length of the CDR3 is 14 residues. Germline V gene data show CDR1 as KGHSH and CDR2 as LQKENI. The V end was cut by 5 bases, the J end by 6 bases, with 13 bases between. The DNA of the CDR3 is TGTGCCAGCTCAGCAATCTCGGGAGCCGGGGAGCTGTTTTTT. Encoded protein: CASSAISGAGELFF.

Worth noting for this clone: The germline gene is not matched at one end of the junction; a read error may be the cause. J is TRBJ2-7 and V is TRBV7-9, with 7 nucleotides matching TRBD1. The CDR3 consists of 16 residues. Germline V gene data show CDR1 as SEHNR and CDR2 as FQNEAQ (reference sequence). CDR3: CASTLPLQGNPYEQYF. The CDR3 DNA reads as TGTGCCAGCACCTTACCGCTACAGGGGAATCCCTACGAGCAGTACTTC.

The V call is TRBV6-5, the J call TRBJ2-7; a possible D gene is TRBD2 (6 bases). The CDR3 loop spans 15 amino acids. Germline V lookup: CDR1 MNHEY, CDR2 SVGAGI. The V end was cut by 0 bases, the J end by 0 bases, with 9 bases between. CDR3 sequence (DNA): TGTGCCAGCAGTTACTCGGGGGGATCCTCCTACGAGCAGTACTTC. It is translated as CASSYSGGSSYEQYF.

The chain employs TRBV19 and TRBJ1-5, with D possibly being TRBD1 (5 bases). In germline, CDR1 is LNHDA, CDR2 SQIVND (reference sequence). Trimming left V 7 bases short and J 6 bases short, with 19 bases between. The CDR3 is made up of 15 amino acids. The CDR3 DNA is TGTGCCAGTACCCCTGGGGCAGTTCTCGCTCAGCCCCAGCATTTT. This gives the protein CASTPGAVLAQPQHF. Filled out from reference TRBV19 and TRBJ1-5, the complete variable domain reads DGGITQSPKYLFRKEGQNVTLSCEQNLNHDAMYWYRQDPGQGLRLIYYSQIVNDFQKGDIAEGYSVSREKKESFPLTVTSAQKNPTAFYLCASTPGAVLAQPQHFGDGTRLSIL.

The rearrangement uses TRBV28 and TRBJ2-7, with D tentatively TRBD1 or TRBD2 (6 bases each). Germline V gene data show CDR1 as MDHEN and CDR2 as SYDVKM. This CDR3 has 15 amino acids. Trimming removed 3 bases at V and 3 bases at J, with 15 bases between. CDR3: CASSLIGGLFYEQYF. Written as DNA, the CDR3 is TGTGCCAGCAGTTTGATTGGGGGGCTCTTCTACGAGCAGTACTTC. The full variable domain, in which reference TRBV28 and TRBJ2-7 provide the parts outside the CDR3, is DVKVTQSSRYLVKRTGEKVFLECVQDMDHENMFWYRQDPGLGLRLIYFSYDVKMKEKGDIPEGYSVSREKKERFSLILESASTNQTSMYLCASSLIGGLFYEQYFGPGTRLTVT.